These 10 T cell receptor beta chains originate from one sample sequenced in a study of identical twins. TCRdb re-derived calls from the 5' RACE reads in MiXCR, one entry per CDR3 protein. The sample includes approximately 620,000 distinct CDR3 sequences, less than 10% of them seen just once. The data were also submitted as part of a second study, on yellow fever vaccine responses in identical twins.

The sample taken for sequencing was PBMCs. The receptors were gathered from a young woman in good health.

A few counts support this clonotype. The chain uses TRBV27 and TRBJ2-2, with 14 bases identical to TRBD2. The CDR3 is 20 amino acids. CDR1 is MNHEY, CDR2 SMNVEV, per germline (reference sequence). V lost 3 bases, J lost 0 bases, and 9 bases stayed unmatched. The CDR3 region is CASSFTGLAGGGANTGELFF. For the CDR3, the DNA is TGTGCCAGCAGTTTCACCGGACTAGCGGGAGGAGGGGCGAACACCGGGGAGCTGTTTTTT.

The table lists this clonotype with a few counts. The chain employs TRBV5-1 and TRBJ2-7; the D gene is possibly TRBD2 (6 bases). The germline V and J ends were trimmed by 4 bases and 7 bases, with 12 bases remaining between them. Germline lookup yields CDR1 SGHRS and CDR2 YFSETQ. The CDR3 length is 12 residues. The CDR3 sequence: CASSAGGMEQYF. In DNA, the CDR3 is TGCGCCAGCAGCGCCGGGGGAATGGAGCAGTACTTC.

This clonotype was found a few times. The rearrangement joins TRBV5-1 to TRBJ2-2; weak D call: TRBD1 (6 bases). Germline values: CDR1 SGHRS, CDR2 YFSETQ. Deletions cut 1 base from V and 4 bases from J, with 14 bases between. This CDR3 region has 16 residues. CDR3 sequence (DNA): TGCGCCAGCAGCTTGAATTCGCTAGGGGGCACCGGGGAGCTGTTTTTT. Amino acids: CASSLNSLGGTGELFF.

This clonotype has at least ten counts. The chain employs TRBV15 and TRBJ1-3, with D possibly matching TRBD1 (6 bases). Trimming shortened V by 0 bases and J by 1 base, and 13 bases separated the two germline ends. The V gene's germline CDR1 is LNHNV and CDR2 YYDKDF (reference sequence). The CDR3 is 17 amino acids. CDR3 bases: TGTGCCACCAGCAGAGATTGGTCAACAGGGTCTGGAAACACCATATATTTT. As protein: CATSRDWSTGSGNTIYF. The full variable domain, rest sourced from reference TRBV15 and TRBJ1-3, is DAMVIQNPRYQVTQFGKPVTLSCSQTLNHNVMYWYQQKSSQAPKLLFHYYDKDFNNEADTPDNFQSRRPNTSFCFLDIRSPGLGDTAMYLCATSRDWSTGSGNTIYFGEGSWLTVV.

Only a few counts were recorded for this clonotype. V usage is TRBV12-3 or TRBV12-4 and J usage is TRBJ1-1; D not certain. The CDR3 extends over 13 amino acids. V gave up 4 bases and J gave up 5 bases, with 11 bases separating them. In nucleotides, the CDR3 is TGTGCCAGCAGTTCGGACGGAGGAACTGAAGCTTTCTTT. Translating it yields CASSSDGGTEAFF.

J is TRBJ2-5 and V is TRBV6-5, with D uncertain. CDR3 length equals 14 residues. Trimming took 2 bases from V and 3 from J, leaving 10 bases between them. In germline, CDR1 is MNHEY, CDR2 SVGAGI. The CDR3 bases are TGTGCCAGCAGTTACCCCGAGGATAAAGAGACCCAGTACTTC. It encodes CASSYPEDKETQYF.

This clonotype was counted between two and nine times. The chain has TRBV3-1 and TRBJ1-5; D is ambiguous. The CDR3 totals 15 residues. Trimming pared 0 bases from V and 7 bases from J, leaving 13 bases between. The germline V gene has CDR1 LGHDT and CDR2 YNNKEL (reference sequence). CDR3 sequence: CASSQDLGVGQPQHF. Written as DNA, the CDR3 is TGTGCCAGCAGCCAAGATCTGGGCGTGGGGCAGCCCCAGCATTTT.

The rearrangement links TRBV4-3 to TRBJ2-1, with D maybe TRBD2 (5 bases). The V gene lost 0 bases and the J gene lost 6 bases, with 15 bases spanning the gap. CDR1 and CDR2 (germline): LGHNA, YSLEER. The CDR3 totals 16 residues. The CDR3 DNA reads TGCGCCAGCAGCCAAGATTCGAGGGCGGCCGGCAATGAGCAGTTCTTC. Translation gives CASSQDSRAAGNEQFF.

The chain recombines TRBV7-8 with TRBJ1-4; 8 nucleotides match TRBD1. Germline CDR1 is SGHVS and CDR2 is FQNEAQ. This CDR3 region has 15 residues. Germline trimming cut 0 bases from V and 8 bases from J; bases unmatched to any gene: 5. The CDR3 nucleotides read TGTGCCAGCAGCTTAGCCGCAGGGGGCCTCGAAAAACTGTTTTTT. Protein: CASSLAAGGLEKLFF.

This clonotype has more than one count but fewer than ten. The rearrangement joins TRBV7-9 to TRBJ2-3, with a tentative D call TRBD2 (5 bases). Germline V lookup: CDR1 SEHNR, CDR2 FQNEAQ (reference sequence). The CDR3 has 16 residues. Trimming pared 4 bases from V and 6 bases from J, leaving 20 bases between. CDR3 bases: TGTGCCAGCAGCTCGCCAACTTTTAAATGGGAGGATACGCAGTATTTT. Its translation: CASSSPTFKWEDTQYF.